The rows below give T cell receptor beta chains drawn from one sample of a study of T cells in Graves' hyperthyroidism and ophthalmopathy. MiXCR, applied by TCRdb to the multiplex PCR reads, yields one record per CDR3 protein. The sample includes hundreds of thousands of distinct CDR3 sequences, about 14% of them seen just once. Specimen: blood. The receptors were sampled from a woman in her 30s with Graves' hyperthyroidism. Both conserved end residues are part of each CDR3. Each record gives: D gene, clone size, J gene, V gene, CDR3 DNA, CDR3 protein. A D gene is named only where the DNA matches it firmly. Some rows have no size entry. The others give once, few or many, or a class for an expanded clone.

d_call: .
clone_size: many
j_call: TRBJ1-5
v_call: TRBV28
cdr3_nt: TGTGCCAGCAGGGTAGTAGGTGGCCAGCCCCAGCATTTT
cdr3_aa: CASRVVGGQPQHF

d_call: TRBD1
clone_size: few
j_call: TRBJ1-4
v_call: TRBV11-2
cdr3_nt: TGTGCCAGCAGTCCCGGGACAGGGGTTGAAAAACTGTTTTTT
cdr3_aa: CASSPGTGVEKLFF

d_call: TRBD1
clone_size: few
j_call: TRBJ2-6
v_call: TRBV28
cdr3_nt: TGTGCCAGCAGCCGGGGACAGGGGTTAGGGGCCAACGTCCTGACTTTC
cdr3_aa: CASSRGQGLGANVLTF

d_call: TRBD1
clone_size: many
j_call: TRBJ2-5
v_call: TRBV20-1
cdr3_nt: TGCAGTGCTAGCCCGATACTACAGGGGTCCGAGACCCAGTACTTC
cdr3_aa: CSASPILQGSETQYF

d_call: .
clone_size: many
j_call: TRBJ2-7
v_call: TRBV2
cdr3_nt: TGTGCCAGCGGGGACGAGCAGTACTTC
cdr3_aa: CASGDEQYF

d_call: TRBD2
clone_size: many
j_call: TRBJ2-1
v_call: TRBV2
cdr3_nt: TGTGCCAGCATTCATAGCGGGAGGGAAAATGAGCAGTTCTTC
cdr3_aa: CASIHSGRENEQFF

d_call: .
clone_size: .
j_call: TRBJ2-7
v_call: TRBV6-2/TRBV6-3
cdr3_nt: TGTGCCAGCAGTTACACTCCGGGAGTGGGCCCCTACGAGCAGTACTTC
cdr3_aa: CASSYTPGVGPYEQYF

d_call: TRBD1
clone_size: many
j_call: TRBJ1-1
v_call: TRBV7-2
cdr3_nt: TGTGCCAGCAGCTCTAAGACAGGGGGCGTCGGAGCTTTCTTT
cdr3_aa: CASSSKTGGVGAFF

d_call: .
clone_size: few
j_call: TRBJ2-2
v_call: TRBV9
cdr3_nt: TGTGCCAGCAGCGTAGAAAGGAGATTCACCGGGGAGCTGTTTTTT
cdr3_aa: CASSVERRFTGELFF

d_call: .
clone_size: .
j_call: TRBJ2-1
v_call: TRBV12-3/TRBV12-4
cdr3_nt: TGTGCCAGCAGTTTTATTGGGTCCTACAATGAGCAGTTCTTC
cdr3_aa: CASSFIGSYNEQFF

d_call: .
clone_size: many
j_call: TRBJ1-2
v_call: TRBV20-1
cdr3_nt: TGCAGTGCTCCCAGGGGTCTCGACTATGGCTACACCTTC
cdr3_aa: CSAPRGLDYGYTF

d_call: .
clone_size: .
j_call: TRBJ1-5
v_call: TRBV4-2
cdr3_nt: TGTGCCAGCAGCCAAGACAGGGGCGAGGAGCCCCAGCATTTT
cdr3_aa: CASSQDRGEEPQHF

d_call: TRBD1
clone_size: many
j_call: TRBJ2-5
v_call: TRBV28
cdr3_nt: TGTGCCAGCACCACCGGGACAGGGAGGAAGACCCAGTACTTC
cdr3_aa: CASTTGTGRKTQYF

d_call: .
clone_size: .
j_call: TRBJ2-3
v_call: TRBV7-9
cdr3_nt: TGTGCCAGCAGCTTGAGAATGGGCGGGGCGAGCAAGGGCACAGATACGCAGTATTTT
cdr3_aa: CASSLRMGGASKGTDTQYF

d_call: .
clone_size: many
j_call: TRBJ2-5
v_call: TRBV3-1
cdr3_nt: TGTGCCAGCAGCCATTGGCGCGACCAAGAGACCCAGTACTTC
cdr3_aa: CASSHWRDQETQYF

d_call: .
clone_size: many
j_call: TRBJ2-3
v_call: TRBV12-3/TRBV12-4
cdr3_nt: TGTGCCAGCAGTCGTGGGAGCACCCCGGGGGATACGCAGTATTTT
cdr3_aa: CASSRGSTPGDTQYF

d_call: .
clone_size: .
j_call: TRBJ2-1
v_call: TRBV20-1
cdr3_nt: TGCAGTGCCGACCGGGACGCCACCCTCAACAATGAGCAGTTCTTC
cdr3_aa: CSADRDATLNNEQFF

d_call: .
clone_size: many
j_call: TRBJ2-2
v_call: TRBV27
cdr3_nt: TGTGCCAGCAATCCCCTCCCAGGAGGGGCGGCCGGGGAGCTGTTTTTT
cdr3_aa: CASNPLPGGAAGELFF

d_call: .
clone_size: few
j_call: TRBJ1-4
v_call: TRBV12-3/TRBV12-4
cdr3_nt: TGTGCCAGCAGTTTACCTCGGGAGAATGAAAAACTGTTTTTT
cdr3_aa: CASSLPRENEKLFF

d_call: .
clone_size: .
j_call: TRBJ1-6
v_call: TRBV6-1
cdr3_nt: TGTGCCAGCGGCTGGCTTAATAATTCACCCCTCCACTTT
cdr3_aa: CASGWLNNSPLHF

d_call: TRBD2
clone_size: few
j_call: TRBJ2-1
v_call: TRBV20-1
cdr3_nt: TGCAGTGCGGAGCCCGGGAACACACTAGCGGGAGGATACAATGAGCAGTTCTTC
cdr3_aa: CSAEPGNTLAGGYNEQFF

d_call: .
clone_size: many
j_call: TRBJ2-7
v_call: TRBV12-3/TRBV12-4
cdr3_nt: TGTGCCAGCAGCCCCCAGGGCGGGGAATCCTACGAGCAGTACTTC
cdr3_aa: CASSPQGGESYEQYF

d_call: .
clone_size: .
j_call: TRBJ1-5
v_call: TRBV18
cdr3_nt: TGTGCCAGCTCACCATTTGAGCGGGAGCCCCAGCATTTT
cdr3_aa: CASSPFEREPQHF

d_call: .
clone_size: .
j_call: TRBJ2-3
v_call: TRBV28
cdr3_nt: TGTGCCAGCAGTTTGTACGGGAGTGGGGCAGATACGCAGTATTTT
cdr3_aa: CASSLYGSGADTQYF

d_call: .
clone_size: many
j_call: TRBJ2-1
v_call: TRBV6-1
cdr3_nt: TGTGCCAGCAGCCCGGAGGGGGGAGGGTACAATGAGCAGTTCTTC
cdr3_aa: CASSPEGGGYNEQFF

d_call: TRBD1
clone_size: many
j_call: TRBJ1-5
v_call: TRBV30
cdr3_nt: TGTGCCTGGAGTACCGACAGGGGGAGTCAGCCCCAGCATTTT
cdr3_aa: CAWSTDRGSQPQHF

d_call: TRBD1
clone_size: many
j_call: TRBJ1-5
v_call: TRBV12-3/TRBV12-4
cdr3_nt: TGTGCCAGCAACGGACAGGGGGCCGGCCAGCCCCAGCATTTT
cdr3_aa: CASNGQGAGQPQHF

d_call: .
clone_size: many
j_call: TRBJ2-5
v_call: TRBV20-1
cdr3_nt: TGCAGTGCTAGCATCCCCGGGATTACGGGCCAAGAGACCCAGTACTTC
cdr3_aa: CSASIPGITGQETQYF

d_call: .
clone_size: many
j_call: TRBJ2-7
v_call: TRBV6-5
cdr3_nt: TGTGCCAGCAGTTACCAGGGGGGCTACGAGCAGTACTTC
cdr3_aa: CASSYQGGYEQYF

d_call: TRBD1
clone_size: many
j_call: TRBJ1-1
v_call: TRBV11-2
cdr3_nt: TGTGCCAGCAGCCGTACAGGGGGGGTGAACACTGAAGCTTTCTTT
cdr3_aa: CASSRTGGVNTEAFF